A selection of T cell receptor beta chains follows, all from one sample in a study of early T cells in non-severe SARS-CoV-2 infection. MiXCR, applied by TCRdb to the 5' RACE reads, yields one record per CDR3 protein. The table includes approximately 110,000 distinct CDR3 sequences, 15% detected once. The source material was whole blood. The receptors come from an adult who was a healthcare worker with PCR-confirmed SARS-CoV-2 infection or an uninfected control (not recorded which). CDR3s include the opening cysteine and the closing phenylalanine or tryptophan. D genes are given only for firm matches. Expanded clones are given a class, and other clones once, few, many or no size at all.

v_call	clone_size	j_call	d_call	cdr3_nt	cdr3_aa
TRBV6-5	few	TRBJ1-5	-	TGTGCCAGCAGTTACTATCAAAATCAGCCCCAGCATTTT	CASSYYQNQPQHF
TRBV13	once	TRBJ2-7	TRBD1	TGTGCCAGCAGCTGGACAGGGGTGGGAACCTACGAGCAGTACTTC	CASSWTGVGTYEQYF
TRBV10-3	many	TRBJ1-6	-	TGTGCCATCAGTCAGGGGACCTCCTATAATTCACCCCTCCACTTT	CAISQGTSYNSPLHF
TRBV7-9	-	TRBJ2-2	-	TGTGCCAGCAGCCGAGGACGGATCACCGGGGAGCTGTTTTTT	CASSRGRITGELFF
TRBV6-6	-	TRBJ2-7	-	TGTGCCAGCAGTTACTCGATAACAGGTATCTACGAACAGTACTTC	CASSYSITGIYEQYF
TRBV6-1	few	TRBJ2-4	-	TGTGCCAGTACGAGGTTAAACATTCAGTACTTC	CASTRLNIQYF
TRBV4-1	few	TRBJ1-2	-	TGCGCCAGCAGGCCCTATGTTGCCCAGCGAGATGGCTACACCTTC	CASRPYVAQRDGYTF
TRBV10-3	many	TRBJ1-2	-	TGTGCCATCAGTGTTTCCCCCGAGGACTACACCTTC	CAISVSPEDYTF
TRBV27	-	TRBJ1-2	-	TGTGCCAGACAGAGATCCTATGGCTACACCTTC	CARQRSYGYTF
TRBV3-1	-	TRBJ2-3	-	TGTGCCAGCAGCCAAGTTGGAGGTAGGCCAGATACGCAGTATTTT	CASSQVGGRPDTQYF
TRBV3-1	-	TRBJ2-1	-	TGTGCCAGCAGCCAGGGCGATACATGGCAGTTCTTC	CASSQGDTWQFF